Described below is a single T cell receptor (beta chain) sequence and its context. In the authors' methods: For nucleated cells, counts were estimated from reference gene primer amplification. Using immunoSEQ multiplex PCR, the repertoire was profiled, and TCRdb retains in-frame clones only, with some absent. V and J calls plus clone size are reproduced from that table; the DNA served to infer D and trimming. The sample lists approximately 90,000 clones, 87% seen once, with roughly 15% in the top ten. The data originate from a study of blood T cell repertoires in COVID-19. About the research overall: Samples representing acute and convalescent COVID-19 were sourced from the United States, Italy and Spain. T cells, B-cell-depleted T cells, or PBMCs supplied cDNA or gDNA.

The CDR3 runs to 15 residues. Germline V gives CDR1 SGHTA, CDR2 FQGNSA. V lost 5 bases, J lost 7 bases, and 11 bases stayed unmatched. The material sequenced was peripheral blood. This clonotype originated in a human donor in a cohort sampled during active COVID-19. The rearrangement uses TRBV7-2 and TRBJ1-2; 9 bases are a match to TRBD1. The CDR3 DNA sequence: TGTGCCAGCAGCCCAGCCCACCGGGACAGGGTTGGCTACACCTTC. This codes for CASSPAHRDRVGYTF.